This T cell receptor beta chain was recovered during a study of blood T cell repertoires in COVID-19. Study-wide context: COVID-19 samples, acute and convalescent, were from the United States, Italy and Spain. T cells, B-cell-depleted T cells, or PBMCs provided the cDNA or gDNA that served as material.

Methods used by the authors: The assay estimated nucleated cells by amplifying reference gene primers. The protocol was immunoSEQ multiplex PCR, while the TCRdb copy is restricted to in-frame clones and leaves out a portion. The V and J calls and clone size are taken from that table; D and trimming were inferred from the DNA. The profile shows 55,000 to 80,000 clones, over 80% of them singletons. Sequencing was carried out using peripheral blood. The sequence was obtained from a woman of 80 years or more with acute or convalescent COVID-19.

The CDR3 region is CASSLPGQGKEQFF. CDR3 nucleotides: TGTGCCAGCAGCTTACCGGGACAGGGAAAGGAGCAGTTCTTC. V usage is TRBV5-4 and J usage is TRBJ2-1, with 9 bases matching TRBD1. CDR3 length equals 14 residues. CDR1 SGHNT and CDR2 YYREEE come from the germline V gene (reference sequence). With 2 bases clipped from V and 10 bases from J, the junction kept 7 bases outside the gene matches.